This T cell receptor beta chain came from a study of identical twins. The junction had 7 bases not matched to a gene; V was cut back by 4 bases and J by 4 bases. CDR3 length: 15 residues. TCRdb passed the 5' RACE reads through MiXCR, listing each CDR3 protein once. The sample lists over 500,000 distinct CDR3 sequences; roughly 21% were seen once. In its sample, this clonotype was seen a few times. These data also featured in a second study, about T cells expressing NK-cell markers.

The rearrangement uses TRBV12-3 or TRBV12-4 and TRBJ2-3, with 8 bases that match TRBD1. The sequenced sample was CD4+ T cells sorted from blood. This TCR came from a woman under 30 in good health. The CDR3 DNA sequence: TGTGCCAGCAGTTCAAGACAGGGGACGGCAGATACGCAGTATTTT. It codes for CASSSRQGTADTQYF.